This T cell receptor beta chain emerged from a study of T cell repertoires in cytomegalovirus infection. TCRdb re-called the reads through MiXCR, storing one row per CDR3 protein. The sample consists of around 900,000 distinct CDR3 sequences, less than 40% of them appearing once. This clonotype turned up a few times. What it binds is not known. At one end, the junction sequence differs from germline, possibly due to a read error. The CDR3 length is 16 residues. Germline V CDR1 and CDR2: MGHRA, YSYEKL. The chain recombines TRBV4-1 with TRBJ1-4; D call uncertain. This receptor was taken from a human donor in good health (CMV status not recorded). Some clones in this sample may be carry-over from other donors' samples. The sequencing used cultured CD8+ T cells from PBMCs, collected from culture after CMV antigen stimulation. CDR3 sequence (DNA): TGCGCCAGCACCCAACACACCCCGGCCTACGGAGAAAAACTGTTTTTT. This codes for CASTQHTPAYGEKLFF.